This T cell receptor beta chain was captured by sequencing in a study of blood T cell repertoires in COVID-19. Profiling relied on immunoSEQ multiplex PCR, and the TCRdb table lists in-frame clones only, not all of them. The table shows over 400,000 clones, with around 85% occurring only once. The count of this clone is one. Germline V gene lookup returns CDR1 SEHNR and CDR2 FQNEAQ (reference sequence). The CDR3 contains 16 residues. With 5 bases clipped from V and 3 bases from J, the junction kept 7 bases outside the gene matches. The chain couples TRBV7-9 to TRBJ2-7; the match to TRBD2 covers 13 bases. Sequenced input: peripheral blood. The clonotype comes from a human donor in a cohort sampled during active COVID-19. The CDR3 region is CASSADGTSGVYEQYF. CDR3 coding DNA: TGTGCCAGCAGCGCTGACGGGACTAGCGGGGTCTACGAGCAGTACTTC.